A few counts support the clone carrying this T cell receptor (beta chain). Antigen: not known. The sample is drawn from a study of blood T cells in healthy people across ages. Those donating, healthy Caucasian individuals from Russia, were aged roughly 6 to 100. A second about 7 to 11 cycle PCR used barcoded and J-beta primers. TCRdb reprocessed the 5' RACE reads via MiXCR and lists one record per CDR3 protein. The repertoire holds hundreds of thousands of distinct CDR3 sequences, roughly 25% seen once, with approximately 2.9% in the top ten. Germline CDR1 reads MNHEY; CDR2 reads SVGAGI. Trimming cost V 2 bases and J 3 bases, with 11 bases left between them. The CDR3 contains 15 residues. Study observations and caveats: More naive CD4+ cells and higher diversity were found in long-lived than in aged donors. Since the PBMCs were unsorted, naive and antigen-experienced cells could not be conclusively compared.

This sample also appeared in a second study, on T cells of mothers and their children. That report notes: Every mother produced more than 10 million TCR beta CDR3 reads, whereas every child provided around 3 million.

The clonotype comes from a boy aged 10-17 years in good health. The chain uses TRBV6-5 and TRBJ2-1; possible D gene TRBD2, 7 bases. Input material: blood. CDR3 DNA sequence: TGTGCCAGCAGTTACGTGGGGGGGCACTACAATGAGCAGTTCTTC. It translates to CASSYVGGHYNEQFF.